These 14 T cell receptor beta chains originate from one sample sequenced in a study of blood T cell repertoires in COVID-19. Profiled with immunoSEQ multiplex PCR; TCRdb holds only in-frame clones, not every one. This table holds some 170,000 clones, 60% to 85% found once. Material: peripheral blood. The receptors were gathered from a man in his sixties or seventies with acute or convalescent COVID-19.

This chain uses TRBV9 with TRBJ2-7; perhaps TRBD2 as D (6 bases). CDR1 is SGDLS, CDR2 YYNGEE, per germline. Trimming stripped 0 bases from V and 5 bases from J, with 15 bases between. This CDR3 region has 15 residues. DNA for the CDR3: TGTGCCAGCAGCGTAGCTTGGGGGAGGAACGACGAGCAGTACTTC. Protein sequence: CASSVAWGRNDEQYF.

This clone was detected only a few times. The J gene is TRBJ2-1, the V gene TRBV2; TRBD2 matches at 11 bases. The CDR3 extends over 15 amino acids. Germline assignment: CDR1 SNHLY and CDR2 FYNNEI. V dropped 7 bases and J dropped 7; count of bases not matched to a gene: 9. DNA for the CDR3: TGTGCCAGCATCCTTACACTAGCGGGAGTGAATGAGCAGTTCTTC. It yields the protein CASILTLAGVNEQFF. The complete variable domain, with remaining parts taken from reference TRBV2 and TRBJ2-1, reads EPEVTQTPSHQVTQMGQEVILRCVPISNHLYFYWYRQILGQKVEFLVSFYNNEISEKSEIFDDQFSVERPDGSNFTLKIRSTKLEDSAMYFCASILTLAGVNEQFFGPGTRLTVL.

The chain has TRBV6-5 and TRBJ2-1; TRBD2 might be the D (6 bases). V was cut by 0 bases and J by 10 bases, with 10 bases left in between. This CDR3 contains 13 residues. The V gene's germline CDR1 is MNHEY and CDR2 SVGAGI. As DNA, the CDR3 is TGTGCCAGCAGTTACTCACGGGGGTTAGAGCAGTTCTTC. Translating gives CASSYSRGLEQFF.

The CDR3, as DNA: TGTGCCAGCAGCAACACCCCCCCAGGGGTCAACACCGGGGAGCTGTTTTTT. Translating gives CASSNTPPGVNTGELFF. This sequence joins TRBV14 and TRBJ2-2; D possibly corresponds to TRBD1 (6 bases). Germline V lookup: CDR1 SGHDN, CDR2 FVKESK. This CDR3 spans 17 amino acids. Trimming shortened V by 5 bases and J by 2 bases, and 18 bases separated the two germline ends.

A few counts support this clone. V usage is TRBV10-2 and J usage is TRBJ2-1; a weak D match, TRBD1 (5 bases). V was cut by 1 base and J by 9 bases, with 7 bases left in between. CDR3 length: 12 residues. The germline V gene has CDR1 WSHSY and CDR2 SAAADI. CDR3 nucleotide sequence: TGCGCCAGCAGTGAGTGGGGCGGTGAGCAGTTCTTC. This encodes CASSEWGGEQFF.

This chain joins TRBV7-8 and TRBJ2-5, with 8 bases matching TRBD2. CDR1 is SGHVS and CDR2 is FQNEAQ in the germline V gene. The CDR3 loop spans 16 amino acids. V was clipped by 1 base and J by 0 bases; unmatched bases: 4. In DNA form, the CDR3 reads TGTGCCAGCAGCTTAGTCGTAGCGGGGTACCAAGAGACCCAGTACTTC. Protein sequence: CASSLVVAGYQETQYF.

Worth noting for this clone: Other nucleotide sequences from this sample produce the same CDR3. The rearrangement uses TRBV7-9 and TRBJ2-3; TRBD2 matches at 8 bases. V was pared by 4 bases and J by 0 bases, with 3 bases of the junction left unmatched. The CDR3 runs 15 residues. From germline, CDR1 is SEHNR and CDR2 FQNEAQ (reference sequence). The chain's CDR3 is CASSSTSASTDTQYF. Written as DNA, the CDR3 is TGTGCCAGCAGCTCGACTAGCGCTAGCACAGATACGCAGTATTTT. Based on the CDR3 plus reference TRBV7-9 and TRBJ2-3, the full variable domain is DTGVSQNPRHKITKRGQNVTFRCDPISEHNRLYWYRQTLGQGPEFLTYFQNEAQLEKSRLLSDRFSAERPKGSFSTLEIQRTEQGDSAMYLCASSSTSASTDTQYFGPGTRLTVL.

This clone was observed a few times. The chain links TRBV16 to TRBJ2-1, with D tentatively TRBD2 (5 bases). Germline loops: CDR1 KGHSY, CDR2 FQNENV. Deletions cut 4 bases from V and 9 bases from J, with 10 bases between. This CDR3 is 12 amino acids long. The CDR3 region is CASSLRGFEQFF. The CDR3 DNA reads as TGTGCCAGCAGCCTGCGCGGGTTTGAGCAGTTCTTC.

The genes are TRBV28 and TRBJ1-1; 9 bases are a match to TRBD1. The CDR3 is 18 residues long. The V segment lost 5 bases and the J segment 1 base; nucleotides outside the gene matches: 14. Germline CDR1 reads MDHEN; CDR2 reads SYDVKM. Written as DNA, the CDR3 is TGTGCCAGCAGTCTTCCCGGGACAGGGAGCTGGCCGAACACTGAAGCTTTCTTT. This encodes CASSLPGTGSWPNTEAFF.

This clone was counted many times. In DNA form, the CDR3 reads TGCGCCAGCAGCCCAGGGGACAGAGCGAACACTGAAGCTTTCTTT. Its protein is CASSPGDRANTEAFF. V gene TRBV5-1 combines with J gene TRBJ1-1; 7 positions match TRBD1. The germline CDR1 and CDR2 sequences are SGHRS and YFSETQ. CDR3 length equals 15 residues. With 4 bases clipped from V and 1 base from J, the junction kept 7 bases outside the gene matches.

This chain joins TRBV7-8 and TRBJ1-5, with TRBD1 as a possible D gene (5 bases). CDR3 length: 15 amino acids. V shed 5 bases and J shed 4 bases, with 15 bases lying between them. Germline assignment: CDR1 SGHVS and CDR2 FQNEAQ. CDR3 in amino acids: CASSQSGRENQPQHF. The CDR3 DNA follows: TGTGCCAGCAGCCAGTCAGGGCGGGAAAATCAGCCCCAGCATTTT.

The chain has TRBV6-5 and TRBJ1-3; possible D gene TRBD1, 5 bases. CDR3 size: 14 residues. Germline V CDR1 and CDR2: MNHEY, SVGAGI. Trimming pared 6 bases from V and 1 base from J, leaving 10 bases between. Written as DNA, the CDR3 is TGTGCCAGCAGGCCGGGACTATCTGGAAACACCATATATTTT. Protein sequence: CASRPGLSGNTIYF.

The DNA for the CDR3 is TGTGCCAGCAGCCAAGATGGGAGACTAGCGCCCTACAATGAGCAGTTCTTC. It yields the protein CASSQDGRLAPYNEQFF. V gene TRBV3-1 (or the pseudogene TRBV3-2) combines with J gene TRBJ2-1, with TRBD2 matching 8 bases. Germline V gene sequence: CDR1 LGHDT, CDR2 YNNKEL (reference sequence). This CDR3 spans 17 amino acids. The V and J ends lost 0 bases and 2 bases, in that order; junction bases with no gene match: 6.

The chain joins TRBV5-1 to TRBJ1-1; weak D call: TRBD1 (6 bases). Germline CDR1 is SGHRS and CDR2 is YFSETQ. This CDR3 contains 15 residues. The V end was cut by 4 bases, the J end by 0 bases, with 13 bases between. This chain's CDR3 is CASSLRTVMNTEAFF. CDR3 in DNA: TGCGCCAGCAGCCTAAGGACAGTAATGAACACTGAAGCTTTCTTT.